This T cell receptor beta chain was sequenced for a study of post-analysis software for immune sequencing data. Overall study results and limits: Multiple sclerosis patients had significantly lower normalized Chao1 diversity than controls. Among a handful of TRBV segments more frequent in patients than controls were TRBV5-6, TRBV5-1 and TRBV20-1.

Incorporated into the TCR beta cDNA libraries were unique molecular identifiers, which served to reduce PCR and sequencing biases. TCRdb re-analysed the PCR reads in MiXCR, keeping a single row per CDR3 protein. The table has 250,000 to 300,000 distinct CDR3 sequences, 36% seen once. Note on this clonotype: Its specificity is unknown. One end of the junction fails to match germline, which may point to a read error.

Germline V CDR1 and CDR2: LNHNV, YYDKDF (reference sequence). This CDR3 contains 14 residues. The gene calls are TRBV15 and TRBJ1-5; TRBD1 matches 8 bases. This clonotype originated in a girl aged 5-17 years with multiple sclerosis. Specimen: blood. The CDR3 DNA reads TGTGCCACCTCCCACAGGGGGGGCAATCAGTCCCAGCATTTT. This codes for CATSHRGGNQSQHF.